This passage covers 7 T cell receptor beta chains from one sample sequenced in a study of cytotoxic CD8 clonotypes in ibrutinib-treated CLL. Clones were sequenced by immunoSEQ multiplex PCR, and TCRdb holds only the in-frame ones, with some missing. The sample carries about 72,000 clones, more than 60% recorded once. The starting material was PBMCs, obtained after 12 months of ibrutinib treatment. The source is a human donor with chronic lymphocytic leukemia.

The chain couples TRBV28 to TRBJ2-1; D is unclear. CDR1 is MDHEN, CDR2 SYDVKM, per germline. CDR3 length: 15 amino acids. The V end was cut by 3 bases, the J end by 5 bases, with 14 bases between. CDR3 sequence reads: CASSLKRSWDNEQFF. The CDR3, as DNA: TGTGCCAGCAGTTTGAAGAGGAGTTGGGACAATGAGCAGTTCTTC.

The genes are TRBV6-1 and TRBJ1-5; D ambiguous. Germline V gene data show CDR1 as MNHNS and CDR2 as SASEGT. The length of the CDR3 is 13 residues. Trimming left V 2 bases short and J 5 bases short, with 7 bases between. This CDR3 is CASSEWRDQPQHF. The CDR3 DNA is TGTGCCAGCAGTGAATGGAGGGATCAGCCCCAGCATTTT.

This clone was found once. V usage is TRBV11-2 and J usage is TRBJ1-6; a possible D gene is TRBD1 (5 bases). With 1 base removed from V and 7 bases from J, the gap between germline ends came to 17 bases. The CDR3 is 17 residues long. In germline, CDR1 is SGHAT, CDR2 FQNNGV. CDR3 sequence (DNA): TGTGCCAGCAGCTTAGTAAAGTCCAGGGTCCCCAATTCACCCCTCCACTTT. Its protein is CASSLVKSRVPNSPLHF. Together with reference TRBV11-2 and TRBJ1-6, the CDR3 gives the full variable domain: EAGVAQSPRYKIIEKRQSVAFWCNPISGHATLYWYQQILGQGPKLLIQFQNNGVVDDSQLPKDRFSAERLKGVDSTLKIQPAKLEDSAVYLCASSLVKSRVPNSPLHFGNGTRLTVT.

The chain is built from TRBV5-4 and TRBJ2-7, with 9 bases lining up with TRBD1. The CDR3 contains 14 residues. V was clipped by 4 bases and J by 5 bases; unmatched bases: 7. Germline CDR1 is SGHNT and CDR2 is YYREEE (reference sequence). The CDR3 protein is CASSRETGGHEQYF. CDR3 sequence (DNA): TGTGCCAGCAGCCGAGAAACAGGGGGCCACGAGCAGTACTTC.

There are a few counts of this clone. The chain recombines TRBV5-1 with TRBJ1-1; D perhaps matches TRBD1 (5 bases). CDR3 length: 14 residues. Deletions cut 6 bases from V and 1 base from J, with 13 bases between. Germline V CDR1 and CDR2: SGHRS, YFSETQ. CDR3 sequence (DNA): TGCGCCAGCAACGAGAACGACAGGAACACTGAAGCTTTCTTT. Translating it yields CASNENDRNTEAFF.

The CDR3 loop reads CASKDRVWNTGELFF. Written as DNA, the CDR3 is TGTGCCAGTAAGGACAGGGTATGGAACACCGGGGAGCTGTTTTTT. This chain uses TRBV19 with TRBJ2-2, with 8 bases lining up with TRBD1. This CDR3 is built from 15 residues. Losses at the gene ends were 7 bases for V and 1 base for J; bases not matched to a gene: 5. The germline CDR1 and CDR2 sequences are LNHDA and SQIVND (reference sequence).

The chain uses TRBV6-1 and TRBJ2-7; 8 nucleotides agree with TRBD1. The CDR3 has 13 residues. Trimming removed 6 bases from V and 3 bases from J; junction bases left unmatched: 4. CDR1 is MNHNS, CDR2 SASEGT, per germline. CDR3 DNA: TGTGCCAGCAGGGCAGGGGGCTACTACGAGCAGTACTTC. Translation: CASRAGGYYEQYF.